The clone carrying this T cell receptor (beta chain) was detected a few times. Antigen: not known. Germline V CDR1 and CDR2: SEHNR, FQNEAQ (reference sequence). This CDR3 region has 18 residues. The V gene end was trimmed by 7 bases and the J gene end by 0 bases; junction bases not matched to a gene: 12. Libraries were prepared by immunoSEQ multiplex PCR; TCRdb keeps only in-frame clonotypes and omits some of them. The sample records some 53,000 clones, roughly 89% being singletons. This specimen comes from a study of T cell responses to AZD1222 COVID-19 vaccine. Study outcomes and limitations: Vaccine-associated CD4 TCRs ranged over spike, dominating at 160-218 and 743-854.

Sequencing used peripheral blood, obtained 28 days after the second AZD1222 dose. The receptor was isolated from an adult who received the AZD1222 COVID-19 vaccine. The chain joins TRBV7-9 to TRBJ1-5; 10 nucleotides match TRBD1. The CDR3 DNA reads as TGTGCCAGCACCATTCTGACAGGGGGCAGTTATAGCAATCAGCCCCAGCATTTT. Encoded protein: CASTILTGGSYSNQPQHF.